Listed here is a single T cell receptor beta chain. This record belongs to a study of blood T cell repertoires in COVID-19. Study at large: Spain, Italy and the United States supplied samples that represented acute and convalescent COVID-19.

The germline V gene encodes CDR1 SGHKS and CDR2 YYEKEE (reference sequence). The CDR3 sequence is 12 residues long. V shed 2 bases and J shed 2 bases, with 4 bases lying between them. In the original processing: Estimated nucleated cell counts came from reference gene primer amplification. Profiling relied on immunoSEQ multiplex PCR, and the TCRdb table lists in-frame clones only, not all of them. V and J calls and clone size are copied from that table; D and trimming were computed from the DNA. Of about 85,000 clones in the sample, roughly 90% were seen once. Sequencing input: peripheral blood. The receptor was isolated from a man in his forties or fifties with acute or convalescent COVID-19. V is TRBV5-5 and J is TRBJ1-2; D remains ambiguous. CDR3 sequence reads: CASSLQNYGYTF. For the CDR3, the DNA is TGTGCCAGCAGCTTACAGAACTATGGCTACACCTTC. The variable domain in full, with the rest retrieved from reference TRBV5-5 and TRBJ1-2, is DAGVTQSPTHLIKTRGQQVTLRCSPISGHKSVSWYQQVLGQGPQFIFQYYEKEERGRGNFPDRFSARQFPNYSSELNVNALLLGDSALYLCASSLQNYGYTFGSGTRLTVV.